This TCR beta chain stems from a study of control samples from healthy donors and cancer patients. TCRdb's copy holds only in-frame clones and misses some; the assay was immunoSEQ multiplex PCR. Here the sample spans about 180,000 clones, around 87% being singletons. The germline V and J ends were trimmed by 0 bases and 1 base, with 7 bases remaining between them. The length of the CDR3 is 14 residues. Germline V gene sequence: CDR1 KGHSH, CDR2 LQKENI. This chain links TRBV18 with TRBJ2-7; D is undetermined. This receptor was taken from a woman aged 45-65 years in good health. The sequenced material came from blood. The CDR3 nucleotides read TGTGCCAGCTCACCACCCGAAGTGTCCTACGAGCAGTACTTC. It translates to CASSPPEVSYEQYF.